These T cell receptor beta chains were read from a single sample in a study of Graves' ophthalmopathy and Graves' hyperthyroidism. A single record per CDR3 protein comes from TCRdb applying MiXCR to the multiplex PCR reads. The sample carries about 740,000 distinct CDR3 sequences, approximately 40% recorded once. The sample consisted of peripheral blood. These receptors all come from an adult man with Graves' ophthalmopathy. CDR3s include the opening cysteine and the closing phenylalanine or tryptophan. A D gene is named only where the DNA matches it firmly.

>TRBV10-3|14|-
CAISESQVNTEAFF
>TRBV5-5|14|TRBD1
CASSNIGQGNEQYF
>TRBV20-1|14|TRBD1
CSARDPTGNYGYTF
>TRBV7-2|13|-
CASSFTGGTEAFF
>TRBV29-1|15|TRBD1
CSVEMVQGVGETQYF
>TRBV12-3/TRBV12-4|14|TRBD2
CASSRGLASYEQYF
>TRBV10-3|11|-
CASRNREGYTF
>TRBV10-2|14|TRBD1
CASSETGDYSPLHF
>TRBV7-9|14|-
CATRRPSTNEKLFF
>TRBV2|14|-
CASSEARANTEAFF
>TRBV9|15|-
CASSEGVGSSYEQYF
>TRBV24-1|13|-
CASSLRGFQPQHF
>TRBV9|14|-
CASSADNFNEKLFF
>TRBV7-8|14|-
CASSLGSGRDEAFF
>TRBV9|16|-
CASSEGLTVGGDEQYF
>TRBV12-3/TRBV12-4|13|-
CASSQGQYETQYF
>TRBV29-1|12|TRBD1
CSGTTGRPEAFF
>TRBV25-1|15|TRBD2
CASSVLAGAPNEQYF
>TRBV29-1|11|-
CSVRGSYEQYF
>TRBV7-2|15|-
CASSQQGGGLGEQYF
>TRBV20-1|17|-
CSARSAFGGTGANVLTF
>TRBV2|16|-
CASSSQGRESNTEAFF
>TRBV10-2|14|-
CASRARGGTGELFF
>TRBV2|16|-
CASSLSVWGDTGELFF
>TRBV11-2|15|-
CASSGSGGPLDEQYF
>TRBV7-2|15|-
CASSPRGVWGTEAFF
>TRBV10-3|14|-
CATLGGRDDQPQHF
>TRBV25-1|15|TRBD2
CASSLFLAGGGELFF
>TRBV6-1|16|TRBD2
CASSPRSGGGGYEQYF
>TRBV25-1|16|-
CASSSLSLTVHGELFF
>TRBV10-3|16|-
CASSYSTLTLATEQYF
>TRBV7-2|12|-
CASSLEEDTIYF
>TRBV27|13|-
CASSPPGRIEAFF
>TRBV20-1|15|-
CSATGTKSNTGELFF
>TRBV15|16|-
CATSRTWASLVSEAFF
>TRBV7-9|15|TRBD1
CASSLEQGAYTEAFF
>TRBV10-3|15|-
CAISESRVMNTEAFF
>TRBV19|15|-
CASTTTGTSNQPQHF
>TRBV24-1|19|TRBD1
CATSDFIIGRGKGRETQHF
>TRBV20-1|12|-
CSASYGTKAAFF
>TRBV3-1|14|TRBD1
CASSYRQGTTGYTF
>TRBV19|15|-
CASSVPGQENTEAFF
>TRBV7-9|16|-
CASSDWGDGDNSPLHF
>TRBV5-8|12|-
CASSFGTDGYTF
>TRBV7-3|14|TRBD1
CASRPTGTGYEQYF
>TRBV19|15|TRBD1
CASSMDRAGNQPQHF
>TRBV20-1|15|TRBD2
CSVGWREGPSYEQYF
>TRBV7-9|15|-
CASSWSGAGANVLTF
>TRBV7-9|13|-
CASVLGDTEKLFF